Below are 21 T cell receptor beta chains sequenced from a single sample in a study of Graves' ophthalmopathy and Graves' hyperthyroidism. RNA served as the template for amplifying TCR beta CDR3 regions. Second-round multiplex PCR came after first-round RT-PCR with HTBI primers. Each CDR3 protein is one row after TCRdb ran MiXCR on the multiplex PCR reads. The sample lists about 340,000 distinct CDR3 sequences, 17% occurring once. The specimen was peripheral blood. All receptors derive from an adult man with Graves' ophthalmopathy.

This clonotype was observed many times. The rearrangement links TRBV12-3 or TRBV12-4 to TRBJ1-3; 8 bases map to TRBD1. This CDR3 is 15 amino acids long. The J segment lost 4 bases and the V segment lost 5 bases, leaving 7 bases of the junction unmatched. The CDR3: CASSPQGAVGNTIYF. Here the CDR3 DNA reads TGTGCCAGCAGTCCCCAGGGGGCGGTCGGAAACACCATATATTTT.

This clonotype was counted many times. The genes are TRBV7-9 and TRBJ2-5, with D possibly TRBD1 on 6 matching bases. The CDR3 sequence is 14 residues long. The V gene's germline CDR1 is SEHNR and CDR2 FQNEAQ (reference sequence). V was clipped by 5 bases and J by 3 bases, with 13 bases between them. The CDR3 loop reads CASSTIQGEETQYF. CDR3 bases: TGTGCCAGCAGCACGATACAGGGCGAAGAGACCCAGTACTTC.

V is TRBV12-3 or TRBV12-4 and J is TRBJ1-1; 8 bases are shared with TRBD1. The CDR3 has 14 amino acids. The J segment lost 1 base and the V segment lost 7 bases, leaving 5 bases of the junction unmatched. In nucleotides, the CDR3 is TGTGCCAGCACCGTGGGACAGGAGAACACTGAAGCTTTCTTT. Translation gives CASTVGQENTEAFF.

This clonotype appeared many times. Compared with germline, one end of the junction differs, possibly owing to a read error. The chain joins TRBV27 to TRBJ1-5, with 10 positions matching TRBD1. The CDR3 loop spans 13 amino acids. CDR1 and CDR2 (germline): MNHEY, SMNVEV (reference sequence). CDR3 residues: CAGSWDRGQPQHF. CDR3 coding DNA: TGTGCCGGCAGTTGGGACAGGGGACAGCCCCAGCATTTT.

This clonotype was found many times. The genes are TRBV20-1 and TRBJ2-7; D may be TRBD1 (6 bases). The CDR3 spans 13 residues. V was cut by 4 bases and J by 6 bases, with 16 bases left in between. CDR1 and CDR2 from the germline V gene are DFQATT and SNEGSKA (reference sequence). CDR3 amino acids: CSAKQGVLSEQYF. CDR3 coding DNA: TGCAGTGCTAAACAGGGTGTTCTCTCCGAGCAGTACTTC.

This clonotype was seen repeatedly, ten times or more. The J gene is TRBJ2-7, the V gene TRBV7-2; TRBD2 matches at 10 bases. Per the germline V gene, CDR1 is SGHTA and CDR2 is FQGNSA. V lost 5 bases to trimming and J lost 1 base; unmatched junction nucleotides: 5. This CDR3 region has 15 residues. This CDR3 reads CASSKTSGESYEQYF. CDR3 in DNA: TGTGCCAGCAGCAAAACTAGCGGGGAGTCCTACGAGCAGTACTTC.

This clonotype was found many times. The rearrangement uses TRBV7-8 and TRBJ2-5, with 9 bases that match TRBD2. From germline, CDR1 is SGHVS and CDR2 FQNEAQ. The CDR3 sequence is 15 residues long. V lost 3 bases, J lost 1 base, and 3 bases stayed unmatched. Written as DNA, the CDR3 is TGTGCCAGCAGCTTTAGGACTAGCGTCCAAGAGACCCAGTACTTC. Amino acid sequence: CASSFRTSVQETQYF.

There are many counts of this clonotype. The J gene is TRBJ2-7, the V gene TRBV11-2; D possibly corresponds to TRBD1 (5 bases). V was pared by 0 bases and J by 2 bases, with 11 bases between. In germline, CDR1 is SGHAT, CDR2 FQNNGV. The CDR3 has 15 residues. CDR3 protein: CASSLDLGETYEQYF. As DNA, the CDR3 is TGTGCCAGCAGCTTAGATCTAGGGGAAACCTACGAGCAGTACTTC.

This clonotype appeared many times. The J gene is TRBJ2-2, the V gene TRBV11-2, with D possibly called TRBD1 or TRBD2 (5 bases each). Germline V gene lookup returns CDR1 SGHAT and CDR2 FQNNGV. This CDR3 comprises 15 residues. V lost 7 bases and J 2 bases, leaving 14 bases between the germline ends. The CDR3 protein is CASTPRGVNTGELFF. CDR3 nucleotides: TGTGCCAGCACCCCACGAGGGGTTAACACCGGGGAGCTGTTTTTT.

This clonotype was seen at least ten times. The chain carries TRBV6-1 and TRBJ1-3, with 8 bases lining up with TRBD1. Germline V gives CDR1 MNHNS, CDR2 SASEGT. V lost 2 bases and J lost 8; bases outside the gene matches: 11. CDR3 length: 16 residues. Written as DNA, the CDR3 is TGTGCCAGCAGTGAAAGTCGGACAGGGAGGACGGACACCATATATTTT. This translates into CASSESRTGRTDTIYF.

The sample holds many counts of this clonotype. The chain combines TRBV13 with TRBJ2-7; TRBD1 agrees at 7 bases. Trimming cost V 4 bases and J 3 bases; bases outside gene matches: 6. The length of the CDR3 is 14 residues. The germline V gene encodes CDR1 PRHDT and CDR2 FYEKMQ (reference sequence). In DNA form, the CDR3 reads TGTGCCAGCAGCTCCAAGGGGGCTTTCTACGAGCAGTACTTC. Translating gives CASSSKGAFYEQYF.

This clonotype has ten or more counts. The chain is built from TRBV7-8 and TRBJ2-5; 10 bases agree with TRBD2. V shed 1 base and J 5 bases; nucleotides not matched to a gene: 10. Germline assignment: CDR1 SGHVS and CDR2 FQNEAQ. The CDR3 is 17 amino acids. The CDR3 DNA sequence: TGTGCCAGCAGCTTAGACGTGGGTAGCGGGGGGTACGAGACCCAGTACTTC. It encodes CASSLDVGSGGYETQYF.

At least ten counts were recorded for this clonotype. V usage is TRBV7-2 and J usage is TRBJ2-7, with D perhaps matching TRBD2 (6 bases). The V and J ends lost 1 base and 4 bases respectively, with 8 bases between them. Germline V gene lookup returns CDR1 SGHTA and CDR2 FQGNSA. The CDR3 is made up of 13 amino acids. DNA of the CDR3: TGTGCCAGCAGCTTAGGTGCGGGGTACGAGCAGTACTTC. Protein: CASSLGAGYEQYF.

Note on this clonotype: One end of the junction varies from germline; a read error may be responsible. This chain uses TRBV2 with TRBJ2-7; D is ambiguous. Germline CDR1 reads SNHLY; CDR2 reads FYNNEI. The CDR3 length is 17 residues. CDR3 sequence: CSSSFVPSSGASYEQYF. CDR3 DNA: TGCTCCAGCAGCTTTGTCCCCAGTTCCGGAGCTAGCTACGAGCAGTACTTC.

This clonotype was observed at least ten times. The chain combines TRBV20-1 with TRBJ2-5; 12 nucleotides line up with TRBD1. Germline values: CDR1 DFQATT, CDR2 SNEGSKA (reference sequence). CDR3 length: 13 amino acids. J was trimmed by 5 bases and V by 6 bases; bases with no gene match: 4. CDR3 sequence reads: CSAEGTGGETQYF. CDR3 nucleotide sequence: TGCAGTGCCGAGGGGACAGGGGGCGAGACCCAGTACTTC.

This clonotype was detected a few times. The V and J genes are TRBV6-2 or TRBV6-3 and TRBJ1-1; D gene uncertain. The CDR3 is 16 amino acids. Trimming shortened V by 0 bases and J by 1 base, and 12 bases separated the two germline ends. The germline V gene has CDR1 MNHEY and CDR2 SVGEGT. CDR3 amino acids: CASSYSSRAGNTEAFF. The CDR3 DNA reads as TGTGCCAGCAGTTACTCATCGAGGGCGGGGAACACTGAAGCTTTCTTT.

This clonotype was counted at least ten times. This chain joins TRBV6-2 or TRBV6-3 and TRBJ1-2; no clear D gene. The germline V and J ends were trimmed by 5 bases and 0 bases, with 4 bases remaining between them. This CDR3 is 12 amino acids long. The germline V gene encodes CDR1 MNHEY and CDR2 SVGEGT. The CDR3 reads CASSISNYGYTF. In nucleotides, the CDR3 is TGTGCCAGCAGTATCTCTAACTATGGCTACACCTTC.

This clonotype was detected many times. J is TRBJ1-3 and V is TRBV20-1; no definite D call. There are 13 residues in the CDR3. The germline V and J ends were trimmed by 3 bases and 4 bases, with 10 bases remaining between them. CDR1 is DFQATT, CDR2 SNEGSKA, per germline (reference sequence). The CDR3: CSASPSAGNTIYF. DNA for the CDR3: TGCAGTGCTAGCCCATCGGCCGGAAACACCATATATTTT.

In its sample, this clonotype was seen many times. The rearrangement links TRBV13 to TRBJ2-7; 12 nucleotides agree with TRBD2. Germline CDR1 and CDR2: PRHDT and FYEKMQ (reference sequence). Trimming cost V 4 bases and J 10 bases; bases outside gene matches: 8. This CDR3 region has 14 residues. The CDR3 nucleotides read TGTGCCAGCAGCTCACCTAGCGGGGGGGCCGAACAGTACTTC. Its protein product is CASSSPSGGAEQYF.

This clonotype was found many times. The gene calls are TRBV5-1 and TRBJ1-1; 8 bases match TRBD1. The CDR3 runs to 15 residues. The V and J ends lost 3 bases and 5 bases, in that order; junction bases with no gene match: 9. Germline CDR1 reads SGHRS; CDR2 reads YFSETQ. CDR3 residues: CASSSLDRVGTEAFF. As DNA, the CDR3 is TGCGCCAGCAGCTCGCTGGACAGGGTGGGGACTGAAGCTTTCTTT.

This clonotype was seen ten or more times. This sequence joins TRBV30 and TRBJ1-1; a possible D gene is TRBD1 (5 bases). The CDR3 is 13 amino acids. V lost 3 bases and J 8 bases, leaving 16 bases between the germline ends. CDR1 and CDR2 from the germline V gene are GTSNPN and SVGIG (reference sequence). The CDR3: CAWSYNRGSEAFF. Written as DNA, the CDR3 is TGTGCCTGGAGCTATAATCGGGGGTCCGAAGCTTTCTTT.